The next 27 T cell receptor beta chains were all read from a single sample in a study of T-cell reconstitution after alpha-beta-depleted transplantation in children. TCRbeta library preparation incorporated unique molecular identifiers. TCRdb reprocessed the PCR reads with MiXCR, giving one entry per CDR3 protein. The sample holds 250,000 to 400,000 distinct CDR3 sequences, more than 20% seen once. The sequenced sample was PBMCs, mostly from graft donor cells, obtained 180 days after TCRalphabeta/CD19-depleted stem cell transplant. The receptors derive from a male patient younger than 18 who had a stem cell transplant for acute lymphoblastic leukemia, so the T cells may come from the graft donor.

Of note for this clonotype: One end of the junction fails to match germline, which may point to a read error. The chain has TRBV29-1 and TRBJ2-7; 8 nucleotides match TRBD1. The V gene's germline CDR1 is SQVTM and CDR2 ANQGSEA. CDR3 size: 14 residues. The CDR3 spells CSVEALGQAREQNF. The CDR3 bases are TGCAGCGTTGAAGCCCTGGGACAGGCCCGCGAGCAGAACTTC.

There are a few counts of this clonotype. V and J are TRBV29-1 and TRBJ2-7, with D unresolved. CDR3 length equals 10 residues. Germline CDR1 reads SQVTM; CDR2 reads ANQGSEA. Trimming removed 5 bases at V and 3 bases at J, with 5 bases between. The CDR3 sequence is CSVLFYEQYF. In DNA form, the CDR3 reads TGCAGCGTTCTTTTCTACGAGCAGTACTTC.

This rearrangement joins TRBV20-1 to TRBJ1-1; 7 nucleotides agree with TRBD1. The trim removed 4 bases at V and 0 bases at J, leaving 5 bases unmatched. CDR3 length: 14 amino acids. Germline CDR1 DFQATT, CDR2 SNEGSKA (reference sequence). The CDR3 sequence: CSAKTGRMNTEAFF. CDR3 nucleotides: TGCAGTGCTAAGACAGGGAGAATGAACACTGAAGCTTTCTTT.

In its sample, this clonotype was seen a few times. The chain couples TRBV5-1 to TRBJ2-1, with D possibly TRBD2 on 6 matching bases. Trimming pared 4 bases from V and 3 bases from J, leaving 11 bases between. Germline assignment: CDR1 SGHRS and CDR2 YFSETQ. The CDR3 loop spans 14 amino acids. The CDR3 sequence: CASSAWEVYNEQFF. CDR3 bases: TGCGCCAGCAGCGCGTGGGAGGTCTACAATGAGCAGTTCTTC.

J is TRBJ2-5 and V is TRBV18; no definite D call. Germline values: CDR1 KGHSH, CDR2 LQKENI. The ends were cut back, 2 bases at V and 4 bases at J, with 11 bases in the middle. The length of the CDR3 is 14 residues. CDR3 protein: CASSPFRQRETQYF. The CDR3, as DNA: TGTGCCAGCTCACCATTCCGACAAAGAGAGACCCAGTACTTC.

The gene calls are TRBV20-1 and TRBJ1-2; D perhaps matches TRBD1 (6 bases). Germline CDR1 DFQATT, CDR2 SNEGSKA (reference sequence). V lost 5 bases and J 4 bases, leaving 17 bases between the germline ends. CDR3 length equals 14 residues. CDR3 DNA: TGCAGTGCTTGGAGACGGGGGCGAGGCTATGGCTACACCTTC. Translated, it gives CSAWRRGRGYGYTF.

V gene TRBV29-1 combines with J gene TRBJ1-2; D is unresolved. Deletions cut 0 bases from V and 4 bases from J, with 9 bases between. Germline loops: CDR1 SQVTM, CDR2 ANQGSEA. The length of the CDR3 is 13 residues. CDR3 amino acids: CSVEDRGSYGYTF. CDR3 sequence (DNA): TGCAGCGTTGAAGATCGAGGGAGCTATGGCTACACCTTC.

This clonotype was detected a few times. The chain uses TRBV11-2 and TRBJ2-1; possible D gene TRBD1, 6 bases. This CDR3 spans 15 amino acids. V lost 1 base to trimming and J lost 12 bases, with 19 bases between them. The germline V gene encodes CDR1 SGHAT and CDR2 FQNNGV. CDR3 sequence reads: CASSLVRTAKIGQFF. CDR3 in DNA: TGTGCCAGCAGCTTAGTTAGGACAGCTAAAATCGGGCAGTTCTTC. Full variable domain (rest looked up from reference TRBV11-2 and TRBJ2-1): EAGVAQSPRYKIIEKRQSVAFWCNPISGHATLYWYQQILGQGPKLLIQFQNNGVVDDSQLPKDRFSAERLKGVDSTLKIQPAKLEDSAVYLCASSLVRTAKIGQFFGPGTRLTVL.

The table lists this clonotype with a count of one. The gene calls are TRBV29-1 and TRBJ2-7; TRBD1 is a possible D gene (5 bases). Looked up from germline, CDR1 is SQVTM and CDR2 is ANQGSEA. Trimming removed 7 bases at V and 4 bases at J, with 20 bases between. The CDR3 sequence is 14 residues long. The CDR3 spells CSAVGLFTRYEQYF. CDR3 nucleotides: TGCAGCGCCGTGGGGCTTTTTACCCGTTACGAGCAGTACTTC.

The genes are TRBV7-2 and TRBJ2-3, with TRBD2 matching over 9 bases. With 5 bases clipped from V and 4 bases from J, the junction kept 19 bases outside the gene matches. The V gene's germline CDR1 is SGHTA and CDR2 FQGNSA. The CDR3 runs to 19 residues. The CDR3 reads CASSRGVGAGLASADTQYF. For the CDR3, the DNA is TGTGCCAGCAGCCGGGGGGTGGGCGCGGGACTAGCTTCAGCAGATACGCAGTATTTT.

V usage is TRBV25-1 and J usage is TRBJ2-7; 11 nucleotides align to TRBD2. V was clipped by 8 bases and J by 2 bases; unmatched bases: 20. The length of the CDR3 is 19 residues. Germline lookup yields CDR1 MGHDK and CDR2 SYGVNS. This CDR3 is CASGGTEGARLAGPYEQYF. The CDR3 DNA is TGTGCCAGCGGAGGGACGGAAGGAGCCAGACTAGCGGGGCCCTACGAGCAGTACTTC.

This clonotype has only a few counts. The genes are TRBV5-1 and TRBJ2-5; maybe TRBD1 (5 bases). CDR1 is SGHRS and CDR2 is YFSETQ in the germline V gene. V lost 3 bases and J 3 bases, leaving 12 bases between the germline ends. The CDR3 has 14 residues. The CDR3 protein is CASSYPDSEETQYF. The CDR3 DNA follows: TGCGCCAGCAGCTATCCCGACAGTGAAGAGACCCAGTACTTC.

This clonotype was seen a few times. The CDR3 bases are TGTGCCAGCAGTGAATCAGGAACAGGACAAGAGACCCAGTACTTC. Encoded protein: CASSESGTGQETQYF. The chain recombines TRBV2 with TRBJ2-5; TRBD1 is a possible D gene (5 bases). Germline CDR1 is SNHLY and CDR2 is FYNNEI. V lost 2 bases and J 2 bases, leaving 12 bases between the germline ends. The CDR3 covers 15 residues.

This clonotype was seen just once. V gene TRBV25-1 combines with J gene TRBJ2-1; TRBD1 aligns across 7 bases. J lost 6 bases, V lost 2 bases, and 10 bases had no gene match. Germline V gene lookup returns CDR1 MGHDK and CDR2 SYGVNS. The CDR3 consists of 16 residues. The CDR3: CASSERGLVSANEQFF. The DNA of the CDR3 is TGTGCCAGCAGTGAAAGGGGGCTAGTGAGTGCCAATGAGCAGTTCTTC.

The V gene is TRBV29-1, the J gene TRBJ1-2; D gene uncertain. Germline lookup yields CDR1 SQVTM and CDR2 ANQGSEA. The CDR3 has 12 residues. V was pared by 3 bases and J by 4 bases, with 9 bases between. The DNA for the CDR3 is TGCAGCGTTGATAAGGCCCCCTATGGCTACACCTTC. Encoded protein: CSVDKAPYGYTF. The variable domain in full, completed from reference TRBV29-1 and TRBJ1-2, reads SAVISQKPSRDICQRGTSLTIQCQVDSQVTMMFWYRQQPGQSLTLIATANQGSEATYESGFVIDKFPISRPNLTFSTLTVSNMSPEDSSIYLCSVDKAPYGYTFGSGTRLTVV.

A few counts support this clonotype. The gene calls are TRBV18 and TRBJ2-7; TRBD1 aligns across 10 bases. V trimming: 4 bases; J trimming: 4 bases; junction bases outside the gene matches: 10. CDR3 length: 16 residues. Germline-derived CDR1 and CDR2 are KGHSH and LQKENI. This CDR3 is CASSLHGGTGVYEQYF. DNA of the CDR3: TGTGCCAGCTCACTTCACGGCGGGACAGGGGTTTACGAGCAGTACTTC.

The sample holds many counts of this clonotype. This rearrangement joins TRBV12-3 or TRBV12-4 to TRBJ2-1; possible D gene TRBD2, 6 bases. The CDR3 covers 15 residues. V lost 3 bases and J lost 9, with 18 bases in between. The CDR3 loop reads CASSLGGTPPLEQFF. The CDR3 DNA reads TGTGCCAGCAGTTTGGGCGGGACTCCGCCACTTGAGCAGTTCTTC.

The chain employs TRBV7-2 and TRBJ1-2; D is perhaps TRBD1 (6 bases). CDR1 is SGHTA, CDR2 FQGNSA, per germline. The CDR3 spans 13 residues. The ends were cut back, 7 bases at V and 3 bases at J, with 12 bases in the middle. Here the CDR3 reads CASIPQGYYGYTF. Written as DNA, the CDR3 is TGTGCCAGCATCCCACAGGGATACTATGGCTACACCTTC.

This clonotype was recorded a few times. The chain recombines TRBV3-1 with TRBJ2-7; perhaps TRBD2 as D (5 bases). V dropped 4 bases and J dropped 1 base, with 20 bases sitting between them. The CDR3 has 17 residues. Germline V gene sequence: CDR1 LGHDT, CDR2 YNNKEL (reference sequence). The CDR3 DNA is TGTGCCAGCAGCCCCCAGCAAGGGCGCGGGTTTTCCTACGAGCAGTACTTC. Amino acid sequence: CASSPQQGRGFSYEQYF.

V usage is TRBV7-9 and J usage is TRBJ2-7; 8 positions match TRBD2. The V gene end was trimmed by 5 bases and the J gene end by 0 bases; junction bases not matched to a gene: 6. Germline V lookup: CDR1 SEHNR, CDR2 FQNEAQ (reference sequence). The CDR3 is 15 residues long. CDR3 in amino acids: CASSRGGLSSYEQYF. CDR3 bases: TGTGCCAGCAGCCGCGGGGGGCTGAGCTCCTACGAGCAGTACTTC.

The chain employs TRBV5-1 and TRBJ2-1; TRBD1 matches 7 bases. There are 17 residues in the CDR3. CDR1 and CDR2 (germline): SGHRS, YFSETQ. V was clipped by 3 bases and J by 0 bases; unmatched bases: 9. Here the CDR3 DNA reads TGCGCCAGCAGCTGGACAGGTGGTCGGAGCTCCTACAATGAGCAGTTCTTC. Its translation is CASSWTGGRSSYNEQFF.

This clonotype has more than one count but fewer than ten. The chain combines TRBV20-1 with TRBJ1-4; maybe TRBD1 (5 bases). The V end lost 3 bases, the J end lost 9 bases, and 20 bases lay between the germline ends. The CDR3 runs 15 residues. Looked up from germline, CDR1 is DFQATT and CDR2 is SNEGSKA (reference sequence). The chain's CDR3 is CSARGTSTGRQKLFF. The CDR3 DNA reads TGCAGTGCTAGGGGGACGAGTACTGGTCGACAAAAACTGTTTTTT.

The chain joins TRBV5-1 to TRBJ2-2; TRBD2 aligns across 9 bases. The CDR3 contains 17 residues. Germline CDR1 reads SGHRS; CDR2 reads YFSETQ. V shed 2 bases and J 2 bases; nucleotides not matched to a gene: 7. For the CDR3, the DNA is TGCGCCAGCAGCTTACCCTCTAGCGGGGTAAACACCGGGGAGCTGTTTTTT. It specifies CASSLPSSGVNTGELFF.

The rearrangement uses TRBV5-1 and TRBJ2-1; no definite D call. The CDR3 spans 10 residues. V lost 7 bases and J 7 bases, leaving 6 bases between the germline ends. Looked up from germline, CDR1 is SGHRS and CDR2 is YFSETQ. The CDR3 region has the DNA TGCGCCAGCTTTGGAAATGAGCAGTTCTTC. As protein: CASFGNEQFF.

This chain connects TRBV15 to TRBJ2-1; weak D call: TRBD2 (5 bases). CDR1 is LNHNV and CDR2 is YYDKDF in the germline V gene (reference sequence). There are 15 residues in the CDR3. Trimming shortened V by 1 base and J by 4 bases, and 11 bases separated the two germline ends. The CDR3 DNA is TGTGCCACCAGCAGAGGCCCAGCGGAGTACAATGAGCAGTTCTTC. Amino acid sequence: CATSRGPAEYNEQFF. The whole variable domain, remainder taken from reference TRBV15 and TRBJ2-1, is DAMVIQNPRYQVTQFGKPVTLSCSQTLNHNVMYWYQQKSSQAPKLLFHYYDKDFNNEADTPDNFQSRRPNTSFCFLDIRSPGLGDTAMYLCATSRGPAEYNEQFFGPGTRLTVL.

The chain joins TRBV20-1 to TRBJ2-7; perhaps D is TRBD1 or TRBD2 (5 bases each). Trimming took 4 bases from V and 3 from J, leaving 22 bases between them. Germline loops: CDR1 DFQATT, CDR2 SNEGSKA (reference sequence). The CDR3 runs 16 residues. The CDR3 is CSAISLRGGSYYEQYF. In DNA form, the CDR3 reads TGCAGTGCTATCTCCCTAAGGGGCGGGTCCTACTACGAGCAGTACTTC.

The rearrangement links TRBV3-1 to TRBJ2-7, with TRBD2 matching 8 bases. CDR3 length equals 13 residues. Germline lookup yields CDR1 LGHDT and CDR2 YNNKEL (reference sequence). The V and J ends lost 5 bases and 12 bases, in that order; junction bases with no gene match: 12. The CDR3 DNA reads as TGTGCCAGCAGCTCCCGCTCCTTAGCGGGACGGTACTTC. This codes for CASSSRSLAGRYF.